This T cell receptor (beta chain) emerged from a study of blood T cell repertoires in COVID-19. Produced via immunoSEQ multiplex PCR; TCRdb's table is partial and in-frame only. The data hold some 150,000 clones, with roughly nine tenths observed a single time. Germline loops: CDR1 SGHTA, CDR2 FQGNSA. The CDR3 runs 15 residues. V was clipped by 4 bases and J by 1 base, with 13 bases between them. The TCR comes from a woman in her 70s with acute or convalescent COVID-19. The sequencing sample was made of peripheral blood. The V gene is TRBV7-2, the J gene TRBJ1-1; possible D gene TRBD1, 6 bases. The CDR3 loop is CASSYQGTGNTEAFF. In nucleotides, the CDR3 is TGTGCCAGCAGCTACCAGGGGACGGGGAACACTGAAGCTTTCTTT.